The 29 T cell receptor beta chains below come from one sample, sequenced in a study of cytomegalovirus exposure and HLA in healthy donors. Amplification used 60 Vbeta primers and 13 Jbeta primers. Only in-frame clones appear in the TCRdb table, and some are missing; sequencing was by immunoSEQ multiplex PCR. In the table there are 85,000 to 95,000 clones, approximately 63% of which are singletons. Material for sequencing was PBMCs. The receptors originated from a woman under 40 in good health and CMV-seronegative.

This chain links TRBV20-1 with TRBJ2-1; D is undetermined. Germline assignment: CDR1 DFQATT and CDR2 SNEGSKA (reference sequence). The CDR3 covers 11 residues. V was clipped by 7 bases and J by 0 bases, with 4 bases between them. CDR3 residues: CSVHSYNEQFF. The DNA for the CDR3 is TGCAGTGTTCACTCCTACAATGAGCAGTTCTTC.

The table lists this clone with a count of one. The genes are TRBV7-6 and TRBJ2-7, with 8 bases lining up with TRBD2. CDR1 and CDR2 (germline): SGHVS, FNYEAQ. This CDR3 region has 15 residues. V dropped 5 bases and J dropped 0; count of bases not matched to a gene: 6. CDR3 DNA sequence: TGTGCCAGCAGCCAGCGGGAGACAAGCTCCTACGAGCAGTACTTC. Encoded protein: CASSQRETSSYEQYF. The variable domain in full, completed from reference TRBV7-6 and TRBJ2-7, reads GAGVSQSPRYKVTKRGQDVALRCDPISGHVSLYWYRQALGQGPEFLTYFNYEAQQDKSGLPNDRFSAERPEGSISTLTIQRTEQRDSAMYRCASSQRETSSYEQYFGPGTRLTVT.

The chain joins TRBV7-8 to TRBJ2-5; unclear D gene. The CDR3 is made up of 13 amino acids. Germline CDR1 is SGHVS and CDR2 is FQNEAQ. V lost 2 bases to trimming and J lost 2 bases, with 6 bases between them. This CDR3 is CASSLPTQETQYF. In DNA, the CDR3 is TGTGCCAGCAGCTTACCGACTCAAGAGACCCAGTACTTC.

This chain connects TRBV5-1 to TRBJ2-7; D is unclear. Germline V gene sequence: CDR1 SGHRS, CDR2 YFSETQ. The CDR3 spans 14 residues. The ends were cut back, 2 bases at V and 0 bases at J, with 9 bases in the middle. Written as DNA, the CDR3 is TGCGCCAGCAGCTTAAGAATGAGCTCCTACGAGCAGTACTTC. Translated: CASSLRMSSYEQYF.

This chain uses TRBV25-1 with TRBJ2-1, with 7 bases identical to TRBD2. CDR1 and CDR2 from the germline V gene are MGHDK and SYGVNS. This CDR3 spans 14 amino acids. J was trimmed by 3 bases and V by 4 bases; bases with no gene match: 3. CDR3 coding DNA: TGTGCCAGCAGTGGGGGGGACTACTACAATGAGCAGTTCTTC. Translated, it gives CASSGGDYYNEQFF.

CDR3 DNA: TGTGCCAGCAGCCCCCGACTAGAGCTGAGTGAGCAGTACTTC. Protein: CASSPRLELSEQYF. The chain has TRBV9 and TRBJ2-7; tentatively, D is TRBD2 (6 bases). V lost 4 bases and J 7 bases, leaving 18 bases between the germline ends. There are 14 residues in the CDR3. Germline assignment: CDR1 SGDLS and CDR2 YYNGEE.

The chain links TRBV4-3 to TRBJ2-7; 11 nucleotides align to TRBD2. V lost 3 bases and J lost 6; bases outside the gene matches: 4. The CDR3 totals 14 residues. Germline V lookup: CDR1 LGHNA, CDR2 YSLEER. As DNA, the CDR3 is TGCGCCAGCAGCCATGAACTAGCGGGAGTCGAGCAGTACTTC. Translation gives CASSHELAGVEQYF.

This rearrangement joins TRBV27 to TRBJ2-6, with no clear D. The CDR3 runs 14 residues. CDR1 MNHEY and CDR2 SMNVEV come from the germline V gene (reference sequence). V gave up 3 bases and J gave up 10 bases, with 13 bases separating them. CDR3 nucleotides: TGTGCCAGCAGTTTGACCCAGGCTGGGAACGTCCTGACTTTC. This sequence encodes CASSLTQAGNVLTF.

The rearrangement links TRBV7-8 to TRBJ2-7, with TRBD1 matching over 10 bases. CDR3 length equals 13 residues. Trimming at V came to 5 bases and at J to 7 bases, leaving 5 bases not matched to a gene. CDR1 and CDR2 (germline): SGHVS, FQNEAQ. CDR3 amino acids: CASSEDRGREQYF. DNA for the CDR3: TGTGCCAGCAGCGAAGACAGGGGGCGAGAGCAGTACTTC.

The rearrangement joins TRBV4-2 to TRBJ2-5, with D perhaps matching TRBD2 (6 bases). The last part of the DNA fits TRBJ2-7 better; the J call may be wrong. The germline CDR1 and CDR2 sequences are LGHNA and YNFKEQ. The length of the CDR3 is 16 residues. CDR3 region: CASSPSVFLANHEQYF. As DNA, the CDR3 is TGTGCCAGCAGCCCCAGTGTGTTCCTAGCGAACCACGAGCAGTACTTC.

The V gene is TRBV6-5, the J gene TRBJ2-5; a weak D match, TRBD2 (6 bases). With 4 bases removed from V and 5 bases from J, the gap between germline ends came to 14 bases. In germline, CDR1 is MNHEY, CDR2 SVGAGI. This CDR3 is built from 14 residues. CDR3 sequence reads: CASSSPGRMETQYF. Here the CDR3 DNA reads TGTGCCAGCAGTTCCCCAGGGAGGATGGAGACCCAGTACTTC.

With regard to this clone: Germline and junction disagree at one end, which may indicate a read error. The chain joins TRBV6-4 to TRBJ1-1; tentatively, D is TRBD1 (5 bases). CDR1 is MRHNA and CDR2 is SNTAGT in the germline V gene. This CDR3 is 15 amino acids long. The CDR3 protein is CASSDSTAGNTEVFF. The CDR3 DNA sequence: TGTGCCAGCAGTGACTCGACAGCTGGGAACACTGAAGTTTTCTTT.

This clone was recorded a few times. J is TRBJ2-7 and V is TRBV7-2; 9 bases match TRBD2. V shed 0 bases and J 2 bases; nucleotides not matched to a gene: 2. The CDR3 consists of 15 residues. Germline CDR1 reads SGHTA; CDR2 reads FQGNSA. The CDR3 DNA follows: TGTGCCAGCAGCTTAGCGCTAGCGGGGCCCTACGAGCAGTACTTC. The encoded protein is CASSLALAGPYEQYF.

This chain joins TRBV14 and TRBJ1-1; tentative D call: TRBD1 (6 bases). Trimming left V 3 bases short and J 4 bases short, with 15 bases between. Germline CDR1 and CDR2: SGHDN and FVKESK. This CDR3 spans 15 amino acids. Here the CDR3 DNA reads TGTGCCAGCAGCCATATACAGGGAGGGGGCACTGAAGCTTTCTTT. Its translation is CASSHIQGGGTEAFF. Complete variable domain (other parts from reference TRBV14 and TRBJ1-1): EAGVTQFPSHSVIEKGQTVTLRCDPISGHDNLYWYRRVMGKEIKFLLHFVKESKQDESGMPNNRFLAERTGGTYSTLKVQPAELEDSGVYFCASSHIQGGGTEAFFGQGTRLTVV.

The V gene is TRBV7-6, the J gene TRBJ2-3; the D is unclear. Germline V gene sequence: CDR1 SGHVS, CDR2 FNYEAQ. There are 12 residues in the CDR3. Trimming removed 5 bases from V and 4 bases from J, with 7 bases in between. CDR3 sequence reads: CASSQAADTQYF. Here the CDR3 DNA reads TGTGCCAGCAGCCAGGCAGCAGATACGCAGTATTTT. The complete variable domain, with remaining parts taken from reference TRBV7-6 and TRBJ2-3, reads GAGVSQSPRYKVTKRGQDVALRCDPISGHVSLYWYRQALGQGPEFLTYFNYEAQQDKSGLPNDRFSAERPEGSISTLTIQRTEQRDSAMYRCASSQAADTQYFGPGTRLTVL.

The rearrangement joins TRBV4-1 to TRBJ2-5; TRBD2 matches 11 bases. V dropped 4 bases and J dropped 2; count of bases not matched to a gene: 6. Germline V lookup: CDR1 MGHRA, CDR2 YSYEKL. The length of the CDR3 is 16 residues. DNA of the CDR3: TGCGCCAGCAGCCTTATAGCGGGAGGGCCGCAAGAGACCCAGTACTTC. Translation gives CASSLIAGGPQETQYF.

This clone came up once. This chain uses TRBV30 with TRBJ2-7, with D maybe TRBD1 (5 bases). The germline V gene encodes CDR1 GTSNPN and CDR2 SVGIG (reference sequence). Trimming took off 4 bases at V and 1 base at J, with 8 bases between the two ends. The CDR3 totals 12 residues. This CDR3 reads CAWKDNSYEQYF. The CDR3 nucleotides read TGTGCCTGGAAGGACAATTCCTACGAGCAGTACTTC.

The CDR3 protein is CASSLGDRGSQETQYF. The DNA for the CDR3 is TGTGCCAGCAGCTTAGGGGACAGGGGGTCTCAGGAGACCCAGTACTTC. The chain couples TRBV7-2 to TRBJ2-5, with TRBD1 identical over 11 bases. Germline values: CDR1 SGHTA, CDR2 FQGNSA. V lost 1 base, J lost 5 bases, and 6 bases stayed unmatched. The CDR3 runs to 16 residues.

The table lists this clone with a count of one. CDR3 in DNA: TGTGCCAGCAGCTTACAGTATTCGCTGTACGAGCAGTACTTC. Amino acid sequence: CASSLQYSLYEQYF. The V and J genes are TRBV11-2 and TRBJ2-7, with D unresolved. Germline loops: CDR1 SGHAT, CDR2 FQNNGV. This CDR3 contains 14 residues. V lost 2 bases to trimming and J lost 4 bases, with 12 bases between them.

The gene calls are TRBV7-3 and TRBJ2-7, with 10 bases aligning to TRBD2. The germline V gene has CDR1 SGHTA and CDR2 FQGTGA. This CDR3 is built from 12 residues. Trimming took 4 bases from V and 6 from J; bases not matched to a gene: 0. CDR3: CASSSSGSEQYF. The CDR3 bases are TGTGCCAGCAGCTCTAGCGGGAGCGAGCAGTACTTC.

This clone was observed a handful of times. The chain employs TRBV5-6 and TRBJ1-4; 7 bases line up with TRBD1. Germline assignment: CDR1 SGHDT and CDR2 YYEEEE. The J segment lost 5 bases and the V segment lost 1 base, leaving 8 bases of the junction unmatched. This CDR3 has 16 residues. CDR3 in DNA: TGTGCCAGCAGCTTGAGGGGGCCTTTTACGAATGAAAAACTGTTTTTT. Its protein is CASSLRGPFTNEKLFF.

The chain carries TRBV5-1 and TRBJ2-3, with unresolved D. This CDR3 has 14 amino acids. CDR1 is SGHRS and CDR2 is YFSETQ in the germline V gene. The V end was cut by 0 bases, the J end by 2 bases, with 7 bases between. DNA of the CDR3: TGCGCCAGCAGCTTGGGACTGAACACAGATACGCAGTATTTT. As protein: CASSLGLNTDTQYF.

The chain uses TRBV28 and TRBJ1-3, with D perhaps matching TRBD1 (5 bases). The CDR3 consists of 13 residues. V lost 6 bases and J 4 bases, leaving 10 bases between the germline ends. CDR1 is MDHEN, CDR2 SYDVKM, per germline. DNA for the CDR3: TGTGCCAGCAGAAGGGGAACAGGAAACACCATATATTTT. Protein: CASRRGTGNTIYF.

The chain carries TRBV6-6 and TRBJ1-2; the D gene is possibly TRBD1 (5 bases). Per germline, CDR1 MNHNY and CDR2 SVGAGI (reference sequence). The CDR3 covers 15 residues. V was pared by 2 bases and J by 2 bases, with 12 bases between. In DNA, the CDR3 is TGTGCCAGCAGTTACGGGGCAGAACCCAACTATGGCTACACCTTC. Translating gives CASSYGAEPNYGYTF.

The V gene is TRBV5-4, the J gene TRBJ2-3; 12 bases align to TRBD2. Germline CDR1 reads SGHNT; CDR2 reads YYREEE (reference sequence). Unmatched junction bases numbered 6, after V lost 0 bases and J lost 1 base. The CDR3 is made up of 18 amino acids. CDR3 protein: CASSLGLLAGGGTDTQYF. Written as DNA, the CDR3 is TGTGCCAGCAGCTTGGGACTACTAGCGGGAGGCGGCACAGATACGCAGTATTTT.

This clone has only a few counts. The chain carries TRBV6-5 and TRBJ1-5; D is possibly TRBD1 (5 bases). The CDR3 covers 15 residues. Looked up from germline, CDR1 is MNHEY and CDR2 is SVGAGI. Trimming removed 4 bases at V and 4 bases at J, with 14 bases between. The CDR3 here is CASSFTGGRNQPQHF. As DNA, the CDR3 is TGTGCCAGCAGTTTTACCGGGGGGAGGAATCAGCCCCAGCATTTT.

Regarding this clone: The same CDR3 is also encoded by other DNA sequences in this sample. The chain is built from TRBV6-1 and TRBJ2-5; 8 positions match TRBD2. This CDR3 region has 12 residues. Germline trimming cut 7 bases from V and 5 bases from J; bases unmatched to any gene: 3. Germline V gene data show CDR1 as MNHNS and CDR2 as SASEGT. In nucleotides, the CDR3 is TGTGCCAGCACGTTAGCGGGGGAGACCCAGTACTTC. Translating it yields CASTLAGETQYF.

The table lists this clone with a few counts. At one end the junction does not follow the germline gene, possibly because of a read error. The CDR3 DNA is TGTGCCAGCAGCTTAGCCCCGACTGGCGGGACTGAAGATTTCTTT. It yields the protein CASSLAPTGGTEDFF. The V gene is TRBV7-9, the J gene TRBJ1-1; a possible D gene is TRBD1 (5 bases). The CDR3 is made up of 15 amino acids. Germline V CDR1 and CDR2: SEHNR, FQNEAQ (reference sequence).

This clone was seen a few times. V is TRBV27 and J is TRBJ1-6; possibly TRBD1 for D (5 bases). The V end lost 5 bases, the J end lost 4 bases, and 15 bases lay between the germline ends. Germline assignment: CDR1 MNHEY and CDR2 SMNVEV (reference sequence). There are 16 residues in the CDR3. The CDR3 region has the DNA TGTGCCAGCAGTCCGACGGGAGGGACTTATAATTCACCCCTCCACTTT. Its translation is CASSPTGGTYNSPLHF.